Shown below are 5 T cell receptor beta chains from a single sample sequenced in a study of blood T cell repertoires in COVID-19. The assay was immunoSEQ multiplex PCR, and TCRdb's table has in-frame clones only and misses some. Of 250,000 to 300,000 clones in the sample, 86% were seen once. The sample comprised peripheral blood. The receptor set was obtained from a young man with active or convalescent COVID-19.

V usage is TRBV3-1 (or the pseudogene TRBV3-2) and J usage is TRBJ2-5, with 8 positions matching TRBD2. Germline values: CDR1 LGHDT, CDR2 YNNKEL (reference sequence). V was pared by 5 bases and J by 5 bases, with 13 bases of the junction left unmatched. The CDR3 is 16 residues long. The CDR3, as DNA: TGTGCCAGCAGCTACGACCAGATAGCGGGGTGGGAGACCCAGTACTTC. This gives the protein CASSYDQIAGWETQYF.

V is TRBV6-2 or TRBV6-3 and J is TRBJ1-3; D uncertain. In germline, CDR1 is MNHEY, CDR2 SVGEGT. The CDR3 sequence is 15 residues long. V was cut by 1 base and J by 1 base, with 8 bases left in between. The CDR3 DNA reads as TGTGCCAGCAGTTACTGGGAGTCGTCTGGAAACACCATATATTTT. As protein: CASSYWESSGNTIYF.

The chain uses TRBV6-5 and TRBJ2-4; unclear D gene. The germline V gene has CDR1 MNHEY and CDR2 SVGAGI. This CDR3 is 13 amino acids long. The CDR3 sequence: CAFLGAAKNIQYF. CDR3 coding DNA: TGTGCGTTCCTAGGCGCGGCCAAAAACATTCAGTACTTC.

The rearrangement links TRBV3-1 (or the pseudogene TRBV3-2) to TRBJ2-5, with 7 bases lining up with TRBD1. V gave up 2 bases and J gave up 7 bases; unmatched junction bases: 19. Germline V lookup: CDR1 LGHDT, CDR2 YNNKEL (reference sequence). The CDR3 is 18 residues long. The CDR3, as DNA: TGTGCCAGCAGCCAAATCATCAGGACAGGCGGCGAACAGGGGACCCAGTACTTC. Translation: CASSQIIRTGGEQGTQYF.

DNA of the CDR3: TGTGCCAGCCAACAGGGCTTCATGAACACTGAAGCTTTCTTT. It specifies CASQQGFMNTEAFF. The rearrangement uses TRBV18 and TRBJ1-1, with D tentatively TRBD1 (6 bases). Trimming stripped 8 bases from V and 0 bases from J, with 13 bases between. The CDR3 has 14 amino acids. The germline V gene encodes CDR1 KGHSH and CDR2 LQKENI.